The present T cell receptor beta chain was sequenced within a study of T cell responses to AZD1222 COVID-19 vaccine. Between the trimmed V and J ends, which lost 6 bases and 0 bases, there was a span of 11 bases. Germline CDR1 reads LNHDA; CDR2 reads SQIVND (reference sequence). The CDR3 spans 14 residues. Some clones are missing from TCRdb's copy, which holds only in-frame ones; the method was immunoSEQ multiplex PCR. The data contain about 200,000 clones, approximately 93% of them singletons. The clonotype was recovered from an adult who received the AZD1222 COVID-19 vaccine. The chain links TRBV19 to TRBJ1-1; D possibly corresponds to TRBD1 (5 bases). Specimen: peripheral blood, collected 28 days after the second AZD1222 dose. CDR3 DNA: TGTGCCAGTAGCCAGGGAGGAATGAACACTGAAGCTTTCTTT. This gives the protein CASSQGGMNTEAFF.